The source of this T cell receptor (beta chain) is a study of blood T cell repertoires in COVID-19. Turning to the study itself: Nucleic acid was either cDNA or gDNA, and it came from T cells, B-cell-depleted T cells, or PBMCs.

Trimming left V 7 bases short and J 6 bases short, with 13 bases between. The germline V gene has CDR1 MNHEY and CDR2 SMNVEV (reference sequence). The CDR3 runs 13 residues. This clone was seen a handful of times. Profiled with immunoSEQ multiplex PCR; TCRdb holds only in-frame clones, not every one. The table lists 300,000 to 400,000 clones, 70% to 90% of them singletons, with 1.5% to 2% in the top ten. The chain is built from TRBV27 and TRBJ1-3, with a tentative D call TRBD1 (6 bases). This clonotype was obtained from a woman aged 25-40 years with COVID-19, enrolled during active disease. The sample was peripheral blood. In nucleotides, the CDR3 is TGTGCCAGCATGGACAGAAACGAAAACACCATATATTTT. Translating it yields CASMDRNENTIYF.